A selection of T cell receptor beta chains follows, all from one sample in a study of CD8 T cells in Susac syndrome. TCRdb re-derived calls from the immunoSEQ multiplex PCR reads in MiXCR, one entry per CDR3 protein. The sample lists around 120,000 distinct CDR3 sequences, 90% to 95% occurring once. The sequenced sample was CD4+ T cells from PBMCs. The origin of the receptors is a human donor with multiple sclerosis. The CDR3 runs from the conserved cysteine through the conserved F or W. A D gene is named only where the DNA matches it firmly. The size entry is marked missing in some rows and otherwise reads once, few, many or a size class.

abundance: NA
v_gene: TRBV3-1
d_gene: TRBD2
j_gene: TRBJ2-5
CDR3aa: CASTGLAGGPKTQYF
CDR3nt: TGTGCCAGCACCGGACTAGCGGGAGGGCCGAAGACCCAGTACTTC

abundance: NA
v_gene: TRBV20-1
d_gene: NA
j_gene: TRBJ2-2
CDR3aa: CSARGSGELFF
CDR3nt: TGCAGTGCTAGGGGGAGCGGGGAGCTGTTTTTT

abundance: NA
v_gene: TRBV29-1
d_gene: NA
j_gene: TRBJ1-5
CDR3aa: CSVVTPPYFNQPQHF
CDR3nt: TGCAGCGTTGTAACACCGCCTTACTTCAATCAGCCCCAGCATTTT

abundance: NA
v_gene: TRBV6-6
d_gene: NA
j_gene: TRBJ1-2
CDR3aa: CASSSDRGISYGYTF
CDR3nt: TGTGCCAGCAGTTCGGACAGAGGGATTTCCTATGGCTACACCTTC

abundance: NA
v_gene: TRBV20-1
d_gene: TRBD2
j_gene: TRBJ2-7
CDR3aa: CSAEGTSGSRNF
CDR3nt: TGCAGTGCTGAAGGGACTAGCGGGAGTAGGAACTTC

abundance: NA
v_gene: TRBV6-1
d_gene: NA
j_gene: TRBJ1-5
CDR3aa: CASSELGQPQHF
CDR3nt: TGTGCCAGCAGTGAACTGGGGCAGCCCCAGCATTTT

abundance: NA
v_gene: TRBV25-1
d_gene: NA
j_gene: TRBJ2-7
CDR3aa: CASSEYSAGRNEQYF
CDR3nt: TGTGCCAGCAGTGAATATTCGGCAGGGCGGAACGAGCAGTACTTC

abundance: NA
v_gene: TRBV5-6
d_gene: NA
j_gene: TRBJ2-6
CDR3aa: CASSLDISGANVLTF
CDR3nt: TGTGCCAGCAGCTTGGACATCTCTGGGGCCAACGTCCTGACTTTC

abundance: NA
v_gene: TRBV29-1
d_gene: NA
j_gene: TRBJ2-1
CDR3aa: CSVDPAGFRNEQFF
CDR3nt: TGCAGCGTTGACCCCGCAGGGTTCCGGAATGAGCAGTTCTTC

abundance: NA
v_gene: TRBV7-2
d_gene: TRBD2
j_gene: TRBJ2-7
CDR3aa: CASSYFIKGGTSTYEQYF
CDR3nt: TGTGCCAGCAGTTACTTTATTAAAGGCGGGACTAGTACCTACGAGCAGTACTTC

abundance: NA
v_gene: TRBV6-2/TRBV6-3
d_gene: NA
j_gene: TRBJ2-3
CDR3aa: CASTTSSWDTQYF
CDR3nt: TGTGCCAGCACCACCTCTTCCTGGGATACGCAGTATTTT

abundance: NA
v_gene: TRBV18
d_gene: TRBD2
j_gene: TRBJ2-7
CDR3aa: CASSPEGLAGYEQYF
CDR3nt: TGTGCCAGCTCACCAGAGGGACTAGCGGGTTACGAGCAGTACTTC

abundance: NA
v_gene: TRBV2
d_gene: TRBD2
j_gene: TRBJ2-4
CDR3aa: CASSGGLAGVNIQYF
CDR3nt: TGTGCCAGCAGTGGAGGACTAGCGGGAGTAAACATTCAGTACTTC

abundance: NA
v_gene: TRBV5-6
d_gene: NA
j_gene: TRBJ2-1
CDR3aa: CASSLSDEQFF
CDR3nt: TGTGCCAGCAGCTTGTCGGATGAGCAGTTCTTC

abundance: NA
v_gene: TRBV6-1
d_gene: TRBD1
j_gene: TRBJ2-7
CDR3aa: CASSTLGQGSSYEQYF
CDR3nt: TGTGCCAGCAGTACCCTGGGACAGGGGAGCTCCTACGAGCAGTACTTC

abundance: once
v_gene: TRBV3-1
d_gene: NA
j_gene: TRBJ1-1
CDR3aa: CASSPSQEANTEAFF
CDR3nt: TGTGCCAGCAGCCCCTCCCAAGAAGCGAACACTGAAGCTTTCTTT

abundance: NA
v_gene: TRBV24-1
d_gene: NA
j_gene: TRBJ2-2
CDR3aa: CATSEPGAGELFF
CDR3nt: TGTGCCACCAGTGAACCCGGGGCCGGGGAGCTGTTTTTT

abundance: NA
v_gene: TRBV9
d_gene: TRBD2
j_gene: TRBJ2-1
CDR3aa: CASSSPGLVHEQFF
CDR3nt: TGTGCCAGCAGCTCTCCGGGACTAGTACATGAGCAGTTCTTC

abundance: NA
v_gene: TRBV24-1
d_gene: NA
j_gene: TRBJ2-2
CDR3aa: CATGGASTGELFF
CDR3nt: TGTGCCACCGGGGGGGCGAGCACCGGGGAGCTGTTTTTT

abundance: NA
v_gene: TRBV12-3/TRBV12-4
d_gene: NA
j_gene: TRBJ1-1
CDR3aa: CATRPDTLNTEAFF
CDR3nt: TGTGCCACTAGACCCGACACCCTGAACACTGAAGCTTTCTTT

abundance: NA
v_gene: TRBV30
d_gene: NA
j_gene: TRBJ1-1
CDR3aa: CAWSVQRAGTSKAFF
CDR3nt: TGTGCCTGGAGTGTACAACGGGCTGGGACATCCAAAGCTTTCTTT

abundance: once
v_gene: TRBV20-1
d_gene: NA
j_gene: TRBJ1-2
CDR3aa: CSARVDGNYGYTF
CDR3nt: TGCAGTGCTAGAGTAGACGGCAACTATGGCTACACCTTC

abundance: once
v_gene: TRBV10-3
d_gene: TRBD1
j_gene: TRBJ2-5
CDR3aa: CAISEGGQGQYF
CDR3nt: TGTGCCATCAGTGAGGGGGGACAGGGCCAGTACTTC

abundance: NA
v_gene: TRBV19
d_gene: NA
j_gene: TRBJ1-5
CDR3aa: CASRTRNQPQHF
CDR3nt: TGTGCCAGTAGAACACGGAATCAGCCCCAGCATTTT

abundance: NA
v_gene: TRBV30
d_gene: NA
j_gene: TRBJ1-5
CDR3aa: CAWSGGARRPQHF
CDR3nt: TGTGCCTGGAGTGGGGGGGCCCGTAGGCCCCAGCATTTT

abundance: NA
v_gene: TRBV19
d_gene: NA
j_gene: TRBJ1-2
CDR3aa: CASSRVGENYGYTF
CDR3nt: TGTGCCAGTAGTCGTGTGGGGGAGAACTATGGCTACACCTTC

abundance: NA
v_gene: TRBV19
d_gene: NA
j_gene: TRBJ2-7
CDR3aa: CASSTRGGLNYEQYF
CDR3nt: TGTGCCAGTAGTACCCGTGGGGGACTTAACTACGAGCAGTACTTC

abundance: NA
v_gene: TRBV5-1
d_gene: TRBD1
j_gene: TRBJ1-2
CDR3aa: CASSLDPGTGIVYGYTF
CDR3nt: TGCGCCAGCAGCTTGGACCCCGGGACAGGGATCGTCTATGGCTACACCTTC